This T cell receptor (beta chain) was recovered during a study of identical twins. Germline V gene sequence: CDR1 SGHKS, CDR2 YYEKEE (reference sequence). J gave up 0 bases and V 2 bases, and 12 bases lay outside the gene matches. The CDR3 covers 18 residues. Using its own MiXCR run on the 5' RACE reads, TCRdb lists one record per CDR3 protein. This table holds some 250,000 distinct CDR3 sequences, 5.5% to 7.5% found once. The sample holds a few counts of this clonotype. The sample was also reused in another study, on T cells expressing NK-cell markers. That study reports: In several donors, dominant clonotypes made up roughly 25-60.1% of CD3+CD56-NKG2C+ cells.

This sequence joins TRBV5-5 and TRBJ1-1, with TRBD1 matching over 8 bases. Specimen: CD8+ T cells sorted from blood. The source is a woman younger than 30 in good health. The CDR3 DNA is TGTGCCAGCAGCTTCTCGAGGGACAGGACGTTCATGAACACTGAAGCTTTCTTT. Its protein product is CASSFSRDRTFMNTEAFF.